The 13 T cell receptor beta chains presented below share a single source sample, sequenced in a study of identical twins. TCRdb called the 5' RACE reads again in MiXCR, with one record for every CDR3 protein. The repertoire holds hundreds of thousands of distinct CDR3 sequences, with roughly 20% as singletons. The sample also formed part of further work on T cells expressing NK-cell markers.

Material for sequencing was PBMCs. All receptors derive from a woman aged 18-29 years in good health.

J is TRBJ2-7 and V is TRBV12-3 or TRBV12-4; 13 bases are shared with TRBD2. This CDR3 has 14 residues. V dropped 6 bases and J dropped 3; count of bases not matched to a gene: 2. The chain's CDR3 is CASRTSGRIYEQYF. In nucleotides, the CDR3 is TGTGCCAGCAGGACTAGCGGGAGGATCTACGAGCAGTACTTC.

The table lists this clonotype with many counts. The CDR3 loop reads CASREDRVSDTQYF. For the CDR3, the DNA is TGTGCCAGCAGGGAGGACAGGGTGTCAGATACGCAGTATTTT. This sequence joins TRBV2 and TRBJ2-3; the match to TRBD1 covers 8 bases. The CDR3 is 14 residues long. Germline V gene sequence: CDR1 SNHLY, CDR2 FYNNEI. With 6 bases clipped from V and 4 bases from J, the junction kept 6 bases outside the gene matches.

V gene TRBV4-1 combines with J gene TRBJ2-7; TRBD2 agrees at 9 bases. This CDR3 spans 15 amino acids. Germline trimming cut 3 bases from V and 3 bases from J; bases unmatched to any gene: 6. Germline V lookup: CDR1 MGHRA, CDR2 YSYEKL. The CDR3 spells CASSHLAGDLYEQYF. The DNA of the CDR3 is TGCGCCAGCAGCCACTTAGCGGGGGACCTCTACGAGCAGTACTTC.

The gene calls are TRBV5-8 and TRBJ2-1, with 13 positions matching TRBD2. The CDR3 loop spans 15 amino acids. Looked up from germline, CDR1 is SGHTS and CDR2 is YDEGEE. V trimming: 4 bases; J trimming: 7 bases; junction bases outside the gene matches: 5. CDR3 nucleotides: TGTGCCAGCAGCGCCGGGACTAGCGGGGCTAATGAGCAGTTCTTC. Amino acids: CASSAGTSGANEQFF. Looking up the rest from reference TRBV5-8 and TRBJ2-1 gives the full variable domain: EAGVTQSPTHLIKTRGQQATLRCSPISGHTSVYWYQQALGLGLQFLLWYDEGEERNRGNFPPRFSGRQFPNYSSELNVNALELEDSALYLCASSAGTSGANEQFFGPGTRLTVL.

The CDR3 DNA is TGTGCCAGCAGCTTAGTTGGACTAAACAATGAGCAGTTCTTC. Protein product: CASSLVGLNNEQFF. The V and J genes are TRBV7-9 and TRBJ2-1, with a possible D match to TRBD2 (6 bases). Germline CDR1 SEHNR, CDR2 FQNEAQ (reference sequence). The V end lost 1 base, the J end lost 5 bases, and 9 bases lay between the germline ends. The CDR3 has 14 amino acids.

This clonotype has a handful of counts. This chain uses TRBV7-6 with TRBJ1-3; D not certain. From germline, CDR1 is SGHVS and CDR2 FNYEAQ. V lost 3 bases and J lost 2, with 5 bases in between. The CDR3 spans 13 residues. Here the CDR3 DNA reads TGTGCCAGCAGCTTCGGGGCTGGAAACACCATATATTTT. Residues: CASSFGAGNTIYF.

The rearrangement links TRBV15 to TRBJ2-3, with unresolved D. Germline V gives CDR1 LNHNV, CDR2 YYDKDF (reference sequence). V gave up 1 base and J gave up 1 base, with 9 bases separating them. This CDR3 is built from 15 residues. Written as DNA, the CDR3 is TGTGCCACCAGCAGAGGGGTTGGGGGCACAGATACGCAGTATTTT. Protein product: CATSRGVGGTDTQYF.

This clonotype was detected a few times. This chain uses TRBV15 with TRBJ2-2, with D unresolved. Trimming took 3 bases from V and 1 from J, leaving 3 bases between them. The germline V gene has CDR1 LNHNV and CDR2 YYDKDF (reference sequence). CDR3 length: 13 residues. Here the CDR3 DNA reads TGTGCCACCAGCAGGGAGAACACCGGGGAGCTGTTTTTT. Its translation: CATSRENTGELFF. The complete variable domain, with remaining parts taken from reference TRBV15 and TRBJ2-2, reads DAMVIQNPRYQVTQFGKPVTLSCSQTLNHNVMYWYQQKSSQAPKLLFHYYDKDFNNEADTPDNFQSRRPNTSFCFLDIRSPGLGDTAMYLCATSRENTGELFFGEGSRLTVL.

The chain has TRBV3-1 and TRBJ1-2, with D unresolved. Germline V CDR1 and CDR2: LGHDT, YNNKEL (reference sequence). V shed 1 base and J shed 8 bases, with 8 bases lying between them. The CDR3 consists of 12 residues. The CDR3 region is CASSQGDSGYTF. The CDR3 region has the DNA TGTGCCAGCAGCCAAGGGGATTCGGGCTACACCTTC.

V and J are TRBV4-3 and TRBJ2-7; 8 positions agree with TRBD2. J gave up 6 bases and V 0 bases, and 7 bases lay outside the gene matches. The CDR3 is made up of 15 amino acids. Germline V gene data show CDR1 as LGHNA and CDR2 as YSLEER. Written as DNA, the CDR3 is TGCGCCAGCAGCCAAGAGATAGCGGGATCGTCCGAGCAGTACTTC. Translated: CASSQEIAGSSEQYF.

This clonotype was found a few times. For the CDR3, the DNA is TGTGCCAGCACCCAGGGACAGTACAATGAGCAGTTCTTC. Translating gives CASTQGQYNEQFF. J is TRBJ2-1 and V is TRBV27; 7 nucleotides match TRBD1. The germline CDR1 and CDR2 sequences are MNHEY and SMNVEV (reference sequence). V was pared by 7 bases and J by 4 bases, with 4 bases of the junction left unmatched. The CDR3 loop spans 13 amino acids.

The CDR3 loop reads CASSFLGLWGYTF. Written as DNA, the CDR3 is TGTGCCAGCAGTTTCTTGGGTTTGTGGGGCTACACCTTC. The genes are TRBV12-3 or TRBV12-4 and TRBJ1-2; D is ambiguous. This CDR3 has 13 residues. V lost 3 bases to trimming and J lost 8 bases, with 13 bases between them.

V gene TRBV12-3 or TRBV12-4 combines with J gene TRBJ2-1, with 10 bases matching TRBD2. V trimming: 6 bases; J trimming: 5 bases; junction bases outside the gene matches: 7. This CDR3 contains 15 residues. The CDR3 protein is CASSLLAGSNNEQFF. CDR3 coding DNA: TGTGCCAGCAGCCTACTAGCGGGAAGTAACAATGAGCAGTTCTTC.